Many counts were recorded for the clone carrying this T cell receptor beta chain. Its antigen remains unidentified. Between the trimmed V and J ends, which lost 1 base and 1 base, there was a span of 14 bases. Germline V gene data show CDR1 as SGHRS and CDR2 as YFSETQ. CDR3 length: 16 amino acids. Using its own MiXCR run on the RT-PCR reads, TCRdb lists one record per CDR3 protein. The profile shows under 550,000 distinct CDR3 sequences, about 8% of them singletons. This record comes from a study of response to subunit inactivated influenza vaccine. Study results and caveats: That few new T cells are recruited by each seasonal influenza vaccination was the authors' suggestion.

The sample here was PBMCs from blood, taken 23 months after vaccination. The rearrangement joins TRBV5-1 to TRBJ1-1, with D unresolved. This receptor was identified in a man between 50 and 69 years old who received an inactivated influenza vaccine. Here the CDR3 DNA reads TGCGCCAGCAGCTTGATGGCCTCTTTAGGGAACACTGAAGCTTTCTTT. It yields the protein CASSLMASLGNTEAFF.